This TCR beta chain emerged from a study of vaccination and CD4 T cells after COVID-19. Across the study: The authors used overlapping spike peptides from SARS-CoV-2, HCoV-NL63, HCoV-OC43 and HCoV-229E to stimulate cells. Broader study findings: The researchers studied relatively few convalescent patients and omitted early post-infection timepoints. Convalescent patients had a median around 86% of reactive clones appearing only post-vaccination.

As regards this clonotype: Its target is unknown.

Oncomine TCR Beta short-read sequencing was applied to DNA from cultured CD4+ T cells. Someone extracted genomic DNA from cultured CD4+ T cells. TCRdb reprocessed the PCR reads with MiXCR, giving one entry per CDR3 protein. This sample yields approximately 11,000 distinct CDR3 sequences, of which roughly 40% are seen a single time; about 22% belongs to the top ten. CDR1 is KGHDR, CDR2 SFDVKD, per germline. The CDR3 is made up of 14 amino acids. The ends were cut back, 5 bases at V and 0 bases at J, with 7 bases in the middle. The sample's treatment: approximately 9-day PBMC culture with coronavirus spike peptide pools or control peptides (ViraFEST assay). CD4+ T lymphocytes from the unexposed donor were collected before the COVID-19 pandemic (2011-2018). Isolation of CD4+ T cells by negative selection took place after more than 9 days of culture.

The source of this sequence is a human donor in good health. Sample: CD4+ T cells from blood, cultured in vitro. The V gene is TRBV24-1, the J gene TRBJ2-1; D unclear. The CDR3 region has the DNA TGTGCCACCAGTGCTTCGAGCTCCTACAATGAGCAGTTCTTC. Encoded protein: CATSASSSYNEQFF.